This T cell receptor beta chain comes out of a study of cytomegalovirus exposure and HLA in healthy donors. Study at large: Samples from HLA-typed donors yielded approximately 80 million unique TCRs in an early data release. Study-level results: Cytomegalovirus status, reportedly, was diagnosed with high specificity and sensitivity by the classifier.

Comment on this clone: Its antigen remains unidentified.

A multiplex PCR was run with 60 Vbeta primers and 13 Jbeta primers. TCRdb's table, derived via immunoSEQ multiplex PCR, lists solely in-frame clones and lacks some. The sample records around 250,000 clones, 80% to 85% being singletons. Healthy bone marrow donors made up the donors. Donors were ostensibly healthy at sampling, although undocumented immune exposures were probable. V lost 4 bases, J lost 0 bases, and 13 bases lay in between. Germline V gives CDR1 SGHRS, CDR2 YFSETQ. This CDR3 comprises 16 residues. The TCR comes from a woman aged 60-75 years in good health and CMV-seropositive. The chain recombines TRBV5-1 with TRBJ2-2; D might be TRBD1 (6 bases). Sample: PBMCs. The CDR3 spells CASSPTDRANTGELFF. The CDR3, as DNA: TGCGCCAGCAGCCCTACGGACAGAGCGAACACCGGGGAGCTGTTTTTT.